This record covers a single T cell receptor (beta chain). The antigen is not known. These data are taken from a study of T cells expressing NK-cell markers. Study-level background: All TCR beta repertoires analysed originated from sorted CD3+CD56+NKG2C+, CD3+CD56+NKG2C- and CD3+CD56-NKG2C+ T cells. Notes on the study in general: These clonotypes additionally ranked first within the CD3+CD56-NKG2C+ fraction of four donors. It is unclear if expanded NKG2C-expressing clones target HCMV antigens.

CDR1 and CDR2 (germline): MGHDK, SYGVNS. The CDR3 has 15 amino acids. TCRdb re-called the 5' RACE reads and gives one entry per CDR3 protein, without DNA. This sample's table reports about 380,000 distinct CDR3 sequences. The chain carries TRBV25-1 and TRBJ2-4; TCRdb's D call of TRBD1 is untestable without DNA. This TCR was recovered from a man aged 18 to 70 in good health. What was sequenced was blood T cells: a sorted CD56 or NKG2C T cell subset, CD4+ or CD8+ T cells, or bulk PBMC T cells (not recorded which). Here the CDR3 reads CASSQGGVAKNIQYF.